This T cell receptor (beta chain) was sequenced in a study of graft-versus-host responses after intestinal transplantation. Overall study context: Among the recipients, all got anti-thymocyte globulin induction and then tacrolimus and steroids for 3 to 4 years. Study findings and constraints: Some GvH clones appeared in ileal mucosa or blood before recipient bone marrow. Allograft graft-versus-host to host-versus-graft clonal ratios ran high in patients with graft-donor T cell macrochimerism.

As concerns this clone: What it binds is unknown.

Sequencing used immunoSEQ multiplex PCR; TCRdb keeps in-frame clones, though not all of them. The data show about 100,000 clones, 90% to 95% seen once. Sequenced here: unstimulated CD8+ T cells sorted from spleen or lymph node cells, sampled before intestinal transplant. This sequence originates from a human donor who received an intestinal transplant.

The CDR3 protein is CASSALAGAMYEQYF. For the CDR3, the DNA is TGTGCCAGCAGTGCGCTAGCGGGAGCGATGTACGAGCAGTACTTC. The chain links TRBV27 to TRBJ2-7, with TRBD2 identical over 10 bases. Germline V gives CDR1 MNHEY, CDR2 SMNVEV (reference sequence). CDR3 size: 15 residues. V lost 5 bases, J lost 4 bases, and 8 bases stayed unmatched.